This T cell receptor beta chain was obtained from a study of control samples from healthy donors and cancer patients. Here immunoSEQ multiplex PCR was the method, and the copy in TCRdb shows in-frame clones only, minus some. The sample contains roughly 120,000 clones, over 90% of which appear only once. Germline CDR1 reads SGHRS; CDR2 reads YFSETQ. This CDR3 has 15 amino acids. V dropped 0 bases and J dropped 5; count of bases not matched to a gene: 4. The chain uses TRBV5-1 and TRBJ2-2; 7 bases line up with TRBD2. The sequence was obtained from a man between 25 and 39 years old in good health. Sequencing was carried out using blood. The CDR3 here is CASSLARGGTGELFF. CDR3 nucleotide sequence: TGCGCCAGCAGCTTGGCGCGGGGAGGGACCGGGGAGCTGTTTTTT.